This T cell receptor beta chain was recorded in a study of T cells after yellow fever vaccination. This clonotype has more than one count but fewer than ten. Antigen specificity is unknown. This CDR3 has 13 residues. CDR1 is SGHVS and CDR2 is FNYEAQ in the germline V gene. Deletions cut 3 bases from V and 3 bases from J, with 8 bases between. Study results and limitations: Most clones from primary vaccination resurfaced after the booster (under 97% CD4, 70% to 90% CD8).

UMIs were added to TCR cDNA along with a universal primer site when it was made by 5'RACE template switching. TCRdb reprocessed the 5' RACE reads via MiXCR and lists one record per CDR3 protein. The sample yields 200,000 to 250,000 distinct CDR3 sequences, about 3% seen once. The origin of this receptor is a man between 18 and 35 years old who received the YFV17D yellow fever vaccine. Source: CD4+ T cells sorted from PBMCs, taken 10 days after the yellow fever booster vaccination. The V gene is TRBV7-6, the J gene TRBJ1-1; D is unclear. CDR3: CASSFQIYTEAFF. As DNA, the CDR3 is TGTGCCAGCAGCTTTCAAATATACACTGAAGCTTTCTTT.